This passage covers 22 T cell receptor beta chains from one sample sequenced in a study of blood T cell repertoires in COVID-19 (dated by TCRdb to the early 2020s). The protocol used for the library was the immunoSEQ multiplex PCR assay. What TCRdb holds here is the immuneACCESS table cut down to in-frame rearrangements. Part of the clones is not present; checked against another copy, under half of the missing clones reflect an unresolved V gene, and the others are unexplained. This sample has 310,000 or so clones in its table, and over 75% of those were observed once. The ten top clones hold around 1.1% of the sample. Sequencing was performed on PBMCs or T cells enriched from blood (not recorded which). The receptors shown here come from a woman in her thirties who had recovered from COVID-19.

This chain uses TRBV27 with TRBJ1-5, with 8 bases identical to TRBD1. CDR1 and CDR2 (germline): MNHEY, SMNVEV (reference sequence). The CDR3 runs 20 residues. V lost 2 bases and J lost 1; bases outside the gene matches: 16. CDR3 loop: CASSLPGTGNLTGSNQPQHF. The CDR3, as DNA: TGTGCCAGCAGTTTACCCGGGACAGGCAATCTTACGGGGAGCAATCAGCCCCAGCATTTT.

V usage is TRBV6-2 or TRBV6-3 and J usage is TRBJ1-5; D is unclear. Per the germline V gene, CDR1 is MNHEY and CDR2 is SVGEGT. Trimming cost V 0 bases and J 7 bases, with 10 bases left between them. The CDR3 runs to 14 residues. The CDR3 region has the DNA TGTGCCAGCAGTTACTCCTCCCAGCGGCAGCCCCAGCATTTT. Amino acid sequence: CASSYSSQRQPQHF.

This chain connects TRBV4-3 to TRBJ2-7; 8 nucleotides agree with TRBD2. V shed 0 bases and J 2 bases; nucleotides not matched to a gene: 9. Germline values: CDR1 LGHNA, CDR2 YSLEER. The CDR3 is 17 amino acids. The DNA of the CDR3 is TGCGCCAGCAGCCAAGAGGTTGGGCCCGGGAGGGCCTACGAGCAGTACTTC. It specifies CASSQEVGPGRAYEQYF.

This clone appeared once. The chain carries TRBV7-8 and TRBJ1-5, with D possibly being TRBD1 (6 bases). CDR1 and CDR2 (germline): SGHVS, FQNEAQ. CDR3 size: 13 residues. The germline V and J ends were trimmed by 2 bases and 9 bases, with 11 bases remaining between them. CDR3 loop: CASSLMQGSPQHF. The DNA for the CDR3 is TGTGCCAGCAGCTTAATGCAGGGGTCGCCCCAGCATTTT.

The chain is built from TRBV10-1 and TRBJ2-7, with TRBD2 matching 10 bases. CDR1 and CDR2 from the germline V gene are WNHNN and SYGVQD (reference sequence). V lost 3 bases, J lost 5 bases, and 13 bases stayed unmatched. The CDR3 covers 17 residues. The CDR3 reads CASSEAALAGVIHEQYF. CDR3 in DNA: TGCGCCAGCAGTGAAGCCGCCCTAGCGGGAGTAATCCACGAGCAGTACTTC.

J is TRBJ1-5 and V is TRBV5-8; weak D call: TRBD1 (6 bases). The V end was cut by 4 bases, the J end by 0 bases, with 11 bases between. CDR1 is SGHTS, CDR2 YDEGEE, per germline. This CDR3 is built from 15 residues. In nucleotides, the CDR3 is TGTGCCAGCAGCCAACGGGACACTAGCAATCAGCCCCAGCATTTT. Translating it yields CASSQRDTSNQPQHF.

The chain recombines TRBV6-2 or TRBV6-3 with TRBJ2-5; D unresolved. CDR1 MNHEY and CDR2 SVGEGT come from the germline V gene. Deletions cut 1 base from V and 13 bases from J, with 10 bases between. The CDR3 consists of 11 residues. This CDR3 is CASSYLGTGYF. CDR3 DNA sequence: TGTGCCAGCAGTTACTTGGGCACCGGGTACTTC.

The chain carries TRBV28 and TRBJ2-3; TRBD2 matches 8 bases. The CDR3 covers 15 residues. Germline assignment: CDR1 MDHEN and CDR2 SYDVKM. Unmatched junction bases numbered 10, after V lost 7 bases and J lost 4 bases. The CDR3, as DNA: TGTGCCAGCACATCCAGCGGGAGCGGCGCAGATACGCAGTATTTT. Protein: CASTSSGSGADTQYF.

The V gene is TRBV6-2 or TRBV6-3, the J gene TRBJ2-1, with 8 bases aligning to TRBD2. CDR1 and CDR2 from the germline V gene are MNHEY and SVGEGT. The CDR3 spans 16 residues. The J segment lost 9 bases and the V segment lost 6 bases, leaving 16 bases of the junction unmatched. CDR3 nucleotide sequence: TGTGCCAGCAGCCAGTATATTCGGGAGGGTTCTAGTGAGCAGTTCTTC. Translating it yields CASSQYIREGSSEQFF.

The J gene is TRBJ1-2, the V gene TRBV28, with 8 bases identical to TRBD1. V lost 6 bases and J lost 6; bases outside the gene matches: 9. Germline-derived CDR1 and CDR2 are MDHEN and SYDVKM. The CDR3 length is 14 residues. CDR3 region: CASRYTGGENGYTF. As DNA, the CDR3 is TGTGCCAGCAGGTACACAGGGGGGGAAAATGGCTACACCTTC.

V is TRBV9 and J is TRBJ1-4; D may be TRBD1 (5 bases). The CDR3 extends over 18 amino acids. V lost 3 bases to trimming and J lost 0 bases, with 18 bases between them. Germline CDR1 SGDLS, CDR2 YYNGEE. CDR3 DNA sequence: TGTGCCAGCAGCGAGACAGTTAACTATAGCACAACTAATGAAAAACTGTTTTTT. It yields the protein CASSETVNYSTTNEKLFF.

The V call is TRBV7-9, the J call TRBJ1-4, with TRBD1 matching over 10 bases. This CDR3 is 17 amino acids long. V lost 5 bases and J lost 4; bases outside the gene matches: 10. Germline values: CDR1 SEHNR, CDR2 FQNEAQ (reference sequence). The CDR3 DNA reads TGTGCCAGCAGCGGCCGGGACAGGGGCTTTATTAATGAAAAACTGTTTTTT. This sequence encodes CASSGRDRGFINEKLFF.

The DNA of the CDR3 is TGTGCCAGCAGTTTTTCCGGGACAATGAACACTGAAGCTTTCTTT. Translating gives CASSFSGTMNTEAFF. This chain connects TRBV6-5 to TRBJ1-1, with a weak D call TRBD1 (6 bases). Between the trimmed V and J ends, which lost 4 bases and 0 bases, there was a span of 12 bases. The CDR3 runs 15 residues. The germline V gene encodes CDR1 MNHEY and CDR2 SVGAGI.

V usage is TRBV5-1 and J usage is TRBJ2-5, with 11 bases matching TRBD1. Per germline, CDR1 SGHRS and CDR2 YFSETQ. V was pared by 4 bases and J by 4 bases, with 3 bases of the junction left unmatched. The CDR3 has 14 residues. CDR3 in DNA: TGCGCCAGCAGCCTAGGACAGGGGGCAGAGACCCAGTACTTC. Translation: CASSLGQGAETQYF.

In its sample, this clone was seen once. This sequence joins TRBV15 and TRBJ2-1, with TRBD1 matching over 9 bases. The J segment lost 6 bases and the V segment lost 0 bases, leaving 6 bases of the junction unmatched. Germline values: CDR1 LNHNV, CDR2 YYDKDF (reference sequence). This CDR3 spans 16 amino acids. As DNA, the CDR3 is TGTGCCACCAGCAGAGATAGTGGGACAGGGTCCAATGAGCAGTTCTTC. Translation gives CATSRDSGTGSNEQFF.

J is TRBJ2-1 and V is TRBV27; D remains ambiguous. This CDR3 region has 14 residues. The V gene's germline CDR1 is MNHEY and CDR2 SMNVEV (reference sequence). Deletions cut 5 bases from V and 1 base from J, with 9 bases between. CDR3: CASSPIDSYNEQFF. Written as DNA, the CDR3 is TGTGCCAGCAGTCCCATAGATTCCTACAATGAGCAGTTCTTC.

A single count supports this clone. V usage is TRBV4-2 and J usage is TRBJ2-1; 11 nucleotides agree with TRBD2. V shed 0 bases and J 9 bases; nucleotides not matched to a gene: 10. In germline, CDR1 is LGHNA, CDR2 YNFKEQ. The CDR3 covers 17 residues. The CDR3 bases are TGTGCCAGCAGCCAAGATAGCACTAGCGGGAGTAGTGGTGAGCAGTTCTTC. This encodes CASSQDSTSGSSGEQFF.

This chain uses TRBV19 with TRBJ2-1; the D is unclear. The CDR3 runs 14 residues. Germline CDR1 reads LNHDA; CDR2 reads SQIVND (reference sequence). Trimming pared 3 bases from V and 0 bases from J, leaving 6 bases between. The DNA for the CDR3 is TGTGCCAGTAGTATCCCCAGCTCCTACAATGAGCAGTTCTTC. The encoded protein is CASSIPSSYNEQFF.

This clone was picked up one time. CDR3: CASSPRTNTGELFF. The CDR3 DNA reads as TGTGCCAGCAGCCCCAGAACGAACACCGGGGAGCTGTTTTTT. The rearrangement joins TRBV9 to TRBJ2-2; unclear D gene. Trimming left V 4 bases short and J 0 bases short, with 7 bases between. Germline V gene lookup returns CDR1 SGDLS and CDR2 YYNGEE. This CDR3 has 14 residues.

The J gene is TRBJ1-3, the V gene TRBV27; tentatively, D is TRBD1 (6 bases). The ends were cut back, 5 bases at V and 2 bases at J, with 16 bases in the middle. CDR1 and CDR2 (germline): MNHEY, SMNVEV (reference sequence). The length of the CDR3 is 16 residues. As DNA, the CDR3 is TGTGCCAGCAGTCTCGGACAGCCGTCGACTGGAAACACCATATATTTT. This translates into CASSLGQPSTGNTIYF.

The chain combines TRBV30 with TRBJ2-1; 8 bases map to TRBD2. V trimming: 7 bases; J trimming: 4 bases; junction bases outside the gene matches: 6. Germline-derived CDR1 and CDR2 are GTSNPN and SVGIG (reference sequence). The CDR3 runs to 13 residues. Here the CDR3 reads CASNSGMYNEQFF. The DNA of the CDR3 is TGTGCCTCAAATAGCGGGATGTACAATGAGCAGTTCTTC.

DNA for the CDR3: TGTGCCAGCAGTTGGACTAGCGGACACACCGGGGAGCTGTTTTTT. Residues: CASSWTSGHTGELFF. The V call is TRBV7-2, the J call TRBJ2-2; 10 bases are a match to TRBD2. Per germline, CDR1 SGHTA and CDR2 FQGNSA. The CDR3 is made up of 15 amino acids. With V trimmed by 6 bases and J by 3 bases, 4 bases remained unmatched.